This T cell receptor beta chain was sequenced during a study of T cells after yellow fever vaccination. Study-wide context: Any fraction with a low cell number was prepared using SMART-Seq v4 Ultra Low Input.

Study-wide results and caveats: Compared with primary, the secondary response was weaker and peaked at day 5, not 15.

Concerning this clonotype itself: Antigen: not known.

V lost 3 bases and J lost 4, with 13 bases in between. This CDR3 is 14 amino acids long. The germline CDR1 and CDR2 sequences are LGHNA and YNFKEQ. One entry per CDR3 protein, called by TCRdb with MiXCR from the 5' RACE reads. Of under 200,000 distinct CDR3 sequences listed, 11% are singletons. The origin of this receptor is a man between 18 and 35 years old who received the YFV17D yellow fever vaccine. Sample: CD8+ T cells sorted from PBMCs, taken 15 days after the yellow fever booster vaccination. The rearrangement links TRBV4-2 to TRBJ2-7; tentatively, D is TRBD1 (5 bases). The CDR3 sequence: CASSHHISGYEQYF. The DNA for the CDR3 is TGTGCCAGCAGCCATCATATATCAGGGTACGAGCAGTACTTC.